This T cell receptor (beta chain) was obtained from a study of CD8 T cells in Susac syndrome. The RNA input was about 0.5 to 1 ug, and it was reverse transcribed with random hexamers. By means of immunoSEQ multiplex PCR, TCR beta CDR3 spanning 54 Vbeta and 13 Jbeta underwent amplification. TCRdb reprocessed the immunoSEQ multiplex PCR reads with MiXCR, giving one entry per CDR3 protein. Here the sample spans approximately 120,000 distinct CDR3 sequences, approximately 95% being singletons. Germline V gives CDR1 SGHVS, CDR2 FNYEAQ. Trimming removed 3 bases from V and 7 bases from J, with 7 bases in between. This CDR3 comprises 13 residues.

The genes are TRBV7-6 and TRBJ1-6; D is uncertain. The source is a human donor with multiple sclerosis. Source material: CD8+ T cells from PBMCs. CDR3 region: CASSLEVNSPLHF. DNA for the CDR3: TGTGCCAGCAGCTTGGAAGTAAATTCACCCCTCCACTTT.